The 24 T cell receptor beta chains below all came from one sample that was sequenced in a study of T-cell reconstitution after alpha-beta-depleted transplantation in children. This sample's TCRbeta library carried unique molecular identifier barcodes. In TCRdb, the PCR reads were re-called with MiXCR into one record per CDR3 protein. The sample includes fewer than 550,000 distinct CDR3 sequences, 10% of them seen just once. The sample was PBMCs, taken before TCRalphabeta/CD19-depleted stem cell transplant. The source is a child aged 2 to 15 with inherited bone marrow failure, due to receive a stem cell transplant.

This clonotype was seen a handful of times. This rearrangement joins TRBV7-9 to TRBJ2-7; D remains ambiguous. The germline V gene has CDR1 SEHNR and CDR2 FQNEAQ (reference sequence). The CDR3 consists of 14 residues. Trimming took 5 bases from V and 1 from J, leaving 12 bases between them. CDR3 region: CASSHGIGSYEQYF. Here the CDR3 DNA reads TGTGCCAGCAGCCATGGGATCGGGTCCTACGAGCAGTACTTC.

This clonotype showed up many times. This chain connects TRBV10-3 to TRBJ2-3; a possible D gene is TRBD1 (5 bases). This CDR3 is 17 amino acids long. Germline CDR1 reads ENHRY; CDR2 reads SYGVKD. Trimming removed 0 bases at V and 2 bases at J, with 15 bases between. In DNA form, the CDR3 reads TGTGCCATCAGTGAGTCGAGGCAGGGTGGAATCACAGATACGCAGTATTTT. This sequence encodes CAISESRQGGITDTQYF.

This clonotype was found a few times. The chain links TRBV20-1 to TRBJ2-5; D is perhaps TRBD1 (6 bases). V lost 4 bases and J 6 bases, leaving 24 bases between the germline ends. This CDR3 is built from 16 residues. From germline, CDR1 is DFQATT and CDR2 SNEGSKA (reference sequence). Written as DNA, the CDR3 is TGCAGTGCTACTGTCCGGGACATACTGGGGCGTAAGACCCAGTACTTC. Translation: CSATVRDILGRKTQYF.

This clonotype was counted at least ten times. V and J are TRBV11-2 and TRBJ1-3; D call uncertain. This CDR3 region has 21 residues. Looked up from germline, CDR1 is SGHAT and CDR2 is FQNNGV. Trimming took 0 bases from V and 1 from J, leaving 25 bases between them. The CDR3 DNA is TGTGCCAGCAGCTTAGACCCGGTGTACGTAGAGATCGTCTCTTCTGGAAACACCATATATTTT. It is translated as CASSLDPVYVEIVSSGNTIYF. Drawing the rest from reference TRBV11-2 and TRBJ1-3, the complete variable domain is EAGVAQSPRYKIIEKRQSVAFWCNPISGHATLYWYQQILGQGPKLLIQFQNNGVVDDSQLPKDRFSAERLKGVDSTLKIQPAKLEDSAVYLCASSLDPVYVEIVSSGNTIYFGEGSWLTVV.

The table lists this clonotype with many counts. The V gene is TRBV30, the J gene TRBJ2-7, with TRBD1 identical over 9 bases. The germline gives CDR1 GTSNPN, CDR2 SVGIG (reference sequence). This CDR3 has 13 residues. Losses at the gene ends were 2 bases for V and 5 bases for J; bases not matched to a gene: 4. The CDR3 protein is CAWSQQGAHEQYF. The CDR3 DNA is TGTGCCTGGAGTCAACAGGGGGCCCACGAGCAGTACTTC.

As for this clonotype: Possible read error: a much larger clone is one base away. The rearrangement uses TRBV7-2 and TRBJ1-1; maybe TRBD1 (5 bases). The CDR3 length is 13 residues. The germline V and J ends were trimmed by 6 bases and 4 bases, with 12 bases remaining between them. Germline V CDR1 and CDR2: SGHTA, FQGNSA. CDR3 sequence: CASRVRQTTEAFF. In DNA, the CDR3 is TGTGCCAGCAGAGTTCGACAGACCACTGAAGCTTTCTTT.

This clonotype was recorded at least ten times. The chain links TRBV20-1 to TRBJ1-1; D uncertain. This CDR3 has 13 amino acids. V dropped 3 bases and J dropped 3 bases, with 11 bases sitting between them. Germline CDR1 DFQATT, CDR2 SNEGSKA (reference sequence). The CDR3 DNA sequence: TGCAGTGCTAGTGGAACAGCTGACACTGAAGCTTTCTTT. Protein product: CSASGTADTEAFF.

To note about this clonotype: Since a much larger clone is just one base distant, this may be a read error. The chain couples TRBV20-1 to TRBJ1-4; D gene ambiguous. There are 11 residues in the CDR3. Germline assignment: CDR1 DFQATT and CDR2 SNEGSKA (reference sequence). The CDR3 loop is CSASLNENLFF. As DNA, the CDR3 is TGCAGTGCTTCCTTAAACGAAAACCTGTTTTTT.

The chain couples TRBV6-5 to TRBJ1-4; tentatively, D is TRBD1 (5 bases). The CDR3 length is 16 residues. Germline V gene data show CDR1 as MNHEY and CDR2 as SVGAGI. Trimming took 2 bases from V and 7 from J, leaving 17 bases between them. The CDR3 coding sequence is TGTGCCAGCAGTTACCCGCGGGGCGGATTCTTTGAAAAACTGTTTTTT. Protein: CASSYPRGGFFEKLFF.

This clonotype was picked up many times. The chain couples TRBV7-2 to TRBJ2-3; TRBD2 matches at 12 bases. CDR1 is SGHTA and CDR2 is FQGNSA in the germline V gene. The CDR3 covers 16 residues. J was trimmed by 5 bases and V by 2 bases; bases with no gene match: 5. The CDR3: CASSLSLAGGRDTQYF. CDR3 coding DNA: TGTGCCAGCAGCTTAAGCCTAGCGGGAGGGAGAGATACGCAGTATTTT.

This rearrangement joins TRBV2 to TRBJ1-5, with TRBD1 matching 10 bases. Germline CDR1 SNHLY, CDR2 FYNNEI. Trimming cost V 5 bases and J 2 bases; bases outside gene matches: 12. The length of the CDR3 is 18 residues. Here the CDR3 reads CASSPGTGAGGGNQPQHF. The CDR3 bases are TGTGCCAGCAGTCCCGGGACAGGGGCCGGTGGTGGCAATCAGCCCCAGCATTTT.

This clonotype was seen many times. The rearrangement links TRBV27 to TRBJ2-7; the D gene is possibly TRBD2 (6 bases). The germline V gene has CDR1 MNHEY and CDR2 SMNVEV (reference sequence). Trimming pared 4 bases from V and 3 bases from J, leaving 13 bases between. This CDR3 has 14 residues. CDR3 DNA sequence: TGTGCCAGCAGTTCGTTACTAGCTTTCTACGAGCAGTACTTC. It encodes CASSSLLAFYEQYF.

This clonotype was counted many times. J is TRBJ1-1 and V is TRBV11-2; D perhaps matches TRBD1 (6 bases). CDR1 is SGHAT, CDR2 FQNNGV, per germline. The V and J ends lost 2 bases and 1 base respectively, with 11 bases between them. CDR3 length equals 15 residues. The CDR3 nucleotides read TGTGCCAGCAGCTTATCAAGACAGGCGAACACTGAAGCTTTCTTT. This translates into CASSLSRQANTEAFF.

This clonotype was seen at least ten times. The V call is TRBV6-2 or TRBV6-3, the J call TRBJ1-1; no firm D call. Between the trimmed V and J ends, which lost 2 bases and 1 base, there was a span of 5 bases. Germline-derived CDR1 and CDR2 are MNHEY and SVGEGT. The CDR3 sequence is 13 residues long. The CDR3 loop reads CASSYDWNTEAFF. Written as DNA, the CDR3 is TGTGCCAGCAGTTACGATTGGAACACTGAAGCTTTCTTT.

Concerning this clonotype: This sequence may be a read error, since a much larger clone differs from it by one base. J is TRBJ2-5 and V is TRBV25-1; 9 nucleotides align to TRBD2. CDR3 size: 14 residues. Germline values: CDR1 MGHDK, CDR2 SYGVNS. CDR3: CARSGSGSGETQYF. The CDR3 nucleotides read TGTGCCAGGAGTGGTAGCGGGAGCGGAGAGACCCAGTACTTC.

This clonotype was seen a few times. J is TRBJ2-1 and V is TRBV2; TRBD2 agrees at 9 bases. The germline V gene encodes CDR1 SNHLY and CDR2 FYNNEI. CDR3 size: 16 residues. V dropped 3 bases and J dropped 3; count of bases not matched to a gene: 6. The CDR3 DNA reads TGTGCCAGCAGTGATCAGCTAGCGGGGTTCTACAATGAGCAGTTCTTC. This translates into CASSDQLAGFYNEQFF.

In its sample, this clonotype was seen many times. V gene TRBV4-3 combines with J gene TRBJ2-1; 10 nucleotides align to TRBD2. This CDR3 has 22 residues. Germline V gene lookup returns CDR1 LGHNA and CDR2 YSLEER. V lost 0 bases, J lost 4 bases, and 21 bases stayed unmatched. The CDR3 sequence is CASSQDRFPSGRAGNQYNEQFF. The DNA for the CDR3 is TGCGCCAGCAGCCAAGATCGGTTTCCTAGCGGGAGAGCCGGCAACCAATACAATGAGCAGTTCTTC.

The chain links TRBV30 to TRBJ2-2; D gene unclear. CDR3 size: 15 residues. Germline lookup yields CDR1 GTSNPN and CDR2 SVGIG (reference sequence). V dropped 5 bases and J dropped 0 bases, with 13 bases sitting between them. The CDR3 nucleotides are TGTGCCTGGGCAGCTGGCGGTTCGAACACCGGGGAGCTGTTTTTT. This codes for CAWAAGGSNTGELFF.

The chain links TRBV20-1 to TRBJ1-2, with 9 bases that match TRBD1. This CDR3 region has 13 residues. Germline V lookup: CDR1 DFQATT, CDR2 SNEGSKA (reference sequence). V shed 3 bases and J 8 bases; nucleotides not matched to a gene: 7. The CDR3 DNA follows: TGCAGTGCTAGGGGACAGGGTCCGGGCGGCTACACCTTC. This sequence encodes CSARGQGPGGYTF.

This clonotype was seen only a few times. J is TRBJ2-3 and V is TRBV7-2; 7 bases map to TRBD2. The germline V gene has CDR1 SGHTA and CDR2 FQGNSA. The V segment lost 5 bases and the J segment 0 bases; nucleotides outside the gene matches: 5. This CDR3 contains 15 residues. CDR3 in amino acids: CASSPMGGSTDTQYF. CDR3 DNA: TGTGCCAGCAGCCCCATGGGGGGGAGCACAGATACGCAGTATTTT.

The table lists this clonotype with many counts. The rearrangement links TRBV7-2 to TRBJ2-3, with D hard to call. The CDR3 consists of 13 residues. The germline CDR1 and CDR2 sequences are SGHTA and FQGNSA. The V gene lost 6 bases and the J gene lost 9 bases, with 16 bases spanning the gap. CDR3: CASSPRLRGTQYF. The CDR3 bases are TGTGCCAGCAGTCCGCGGCTCCGCGGCACGCAGTATTTT.

This clonotype showed up many times. The chain recombines TRBV4-1 with TRBJ2-7; 10 positions agree with TRBD2. The CDR3 has 16 residues. Per the germline V gene, CDR1 is MGHRA and CDR2 is YSYEKL. The trim removed 1 base at V and 7 bases at J, leaving 10 bases unmatched. CDR3 sequence: CASSQATAGGRGEQYF. The CDR3 DNA sequence: TGCGCCAGCAGCCAAGCTACAGCGGGAGGGCGGGGGGAGCAGTACTTC.

This clonotype was observed at least ten times. V is TRBV11-2 and J is TRBJ2-1; 11 bases fit TRBD2. The CDR3 contains 18 residues. CDR1 SGHAT and CDR2 FQNNGV come from the germline V gene. Trimming cost V 1 base and J 7 bases; bases outside gene matches: 12. CDR3 protein: CASSLVALTSGMGNEQFF. CDR3 nucleotides: TGTGCCAGCAGCTTAGTTGCCCTGACTAGCGGGATGGGTAATGAGCAGTTCTTC.

This clonotype occurred many times. The chain recombines TRBV6-5 with TRBJ2-2; perhaps TRBD1 as D (5 bases). The CDR3 is 15 residues long. Per germline, CDR1 MNHEY and CDR2 SVGAGI. Deletions cut 5 bases from V and 4 bases from J, with 14 bases between. Here the CDR3 reads CASSNMLGATGELFF. The CDR3, as DNA: TGTGCCAGCAGTAATATGCTAGGGGCCACCGGGGAGCTGTTTTTT.